The TCR beta chain under discussion was sequenced for a study of T cell responses to AZD1222 COVID-19 vaccine. Findings of the study overall: No repertoire was sampled before or during the peak T cell response, only after it. Receipt of two AZD1222 doses was followed by a rise in Spike-specific TCR breadth and depth. Nearly half of spike-specific TCRs reportedly go after variant regions that carry no mutations. White British donors predominated, females outnumbered males, and clonal diversity was possibly underestimated.

This CDR3 is built from 13 residues. Per germline, CDR1 MNHEY and CDR2 SVGAGI. Trimming cost V 5 bases and J 4 bases, with 11 bases left between them. TCRdb keeps only in-frame clones here, not all; method: immunoSEQ multiplex PCR. The table shows approximately 150,000 clones, with roughly 87% occurring only once. About this clone: Antigen unknown.

This clonotype originated in an adult who received the MenACWY meningococcal vaccine as a control. The gene calls are TRBV6-5 and TRBJ1-2; no firm D call. Sequenced material: peripheral blood, taken 28 days after the second dose of the MenACWY control vaccine. The chain's CDR3 is CASSPRQAYGYTF. The CDR3, as DNA: TGTGCCAGCAGTCCACGACAAGCCTATGGCTACACCTTC.